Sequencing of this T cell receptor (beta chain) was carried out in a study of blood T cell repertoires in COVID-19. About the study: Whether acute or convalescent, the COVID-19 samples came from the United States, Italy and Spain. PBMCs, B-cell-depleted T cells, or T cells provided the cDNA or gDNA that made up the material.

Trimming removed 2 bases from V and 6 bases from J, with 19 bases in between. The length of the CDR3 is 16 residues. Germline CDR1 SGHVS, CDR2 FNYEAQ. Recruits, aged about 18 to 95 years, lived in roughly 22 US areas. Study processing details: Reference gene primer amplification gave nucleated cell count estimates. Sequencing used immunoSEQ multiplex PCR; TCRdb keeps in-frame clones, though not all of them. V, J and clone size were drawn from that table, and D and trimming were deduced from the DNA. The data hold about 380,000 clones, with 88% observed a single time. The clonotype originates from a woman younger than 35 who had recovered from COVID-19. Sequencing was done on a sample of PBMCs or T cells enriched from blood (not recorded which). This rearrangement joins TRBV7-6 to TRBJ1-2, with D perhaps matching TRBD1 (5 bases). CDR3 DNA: TGTGCCAGCAGCTTAAACCGGGGGAGGGCCGCCCATGGCTACACCTTC. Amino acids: CASSLNRGRAAHGYTF.